This T cell receptor beta chain was sequenced in a study of blood T cell repertoires in COVID-19. V was trimmed by 7 bases and J by 1 base, leaving 16 bases between them. Germline V lookup: CDR1 SGHTA, CDR2 FQGNSA. This CDR3 region has 15 residues. As originally analysed: Nucleated cell number was recorded as an estimate derived from reference gene primer amplification. Here immunoSEQ multiplex PCR was the method, and the copy in TCRdb shows in-frame clones only, minus some. That table gives V, J and clone size, and the DNA gave D and trimming. The sample has under 60,000 clones, 91% seen once. The chain combines TRBV7-2 with TRBJ1-1; TRBD1 is a possible D gene (6 bases). Sequenced input: peripheral blood. The receptor's source is a man aged 50-59 years with active COVID-19. This CDR3 reads CASTLTGFGNTEAFF. DNA of the CDR3: TGTGCCAGCACCCTTACAGGGTTCGGGAACACTGAAGCTTTCTTT.